In its sample, the clone carrying this T cell receptor (beta chain) was seen many times. TCRdb reanalysed the RT-PCR reads using MiXCR and keeps one entry per CDR3 protein. The sample holds 750,000 to 850,000 distinct CDR3 sequences, less than 20% seen once. The sample is drawn from a study of response to subunit inactivated influenza vaccine. The CDR3 covers 17 residues. Germline assignment: CDR1 MDHEN and CDR2 SYDVKM. J lost 4 bases, V lost 2 bases, and 8 bases had no gene match. This TCR was sampled from a man aged 45-65 years who received an inactivated influenza vaccine. This rearrangement joins TRBV28 to TRBJ1-1; 12 bases align to TRBD1. The specimen was PBMCs from blood, collected 5 days after vaccination. The CDR3 spells CASSLGTGGMWGTEAFF. CDR3 DNA sequence: TGTGCCAGCAGTTTAGGGACAGGGGGCATGTGGGGCACTGAAGCTTTCTTT.